The 10 T cell receptor beta chains listed next were all sequenced from one sample in a study of human T cells and chemical hapten exposure. Time point given: patch test 1, 2 weeks after DPC sensitization. Specified treatment: therapeutic diphenylcyclopropenone sensitization with weekly scalp DPC. MiXCR, applied by TCRdb to the RACE reads, yields one record per CDR3 protein. The repertoire holds under 450,000 distinct CDR3 sequences, with approximately 4.4% as singletons. Source: whole blood, taken in connection with sensitization to the hapten diphenylcyclopropenone (DPC). These receptors were obtained from a woman between 45 and 60 years old with alopecia areata. Some clones in this sample may be carry-over from other donors' samples.

This clonotype has a count of ten or more. Germline is not matched at one junction end, which may reflect a read error. The V and J genes are TRBV7-9 and TRBJ1-1; no clear D. Looked up from germline, CDR1 is SEHNR and CDR2 is FQNEAQ (reference sequence). This CDR3 region has 13 residues. CDR3 sequence (DNA): TGTGCCAGCAGTTTAGTTCCGAACACTGAAGCTTTCTTT. This gives the protein CASSLVPNTEAFF.

This clonotype was counted only a few times. The rearrangement uses TRBV4-2 and TRBJ2-5; maybe TRBD2 (6 bases). Germline CDR1 and CDR2: LGHNA and YNFKEQ. The CDR3 extends over 13 amino acids. V was clipped by 4 bases and J by 4 bases, with 10 bases between them. The CDR3 here is CASSPTSGETQYF. The CDR3 DNA reads as TGTGCCAGCAGCCCGACTAGTGGAGAGACCCAGTACTTC.

Many counts were recorded for this clonotype. The chain joins TRBV27 to TRBJ2-7; maybe TRBD1 (6 bases). Germline CDR1 is MNHEY and CDR2 is SMNVEV (reference sequence). The CDR3 runs to 14 residues. V gave up 6 bases and J gave up 0 bases, with 12 bases separating them. The DNA for the CDR3 is TGTGCCAGCAGCCCAGGGGTAAGCTCCTACGAGCAGTACTTC. Protein: CASSPGVSSYEQYF.

This chain links TRBV7-8 with TRBJ2-1; D is undetermined. Trimming shortened V by 5 bases and J by 1 base, and 15 bases separated the two germline ends. The germline gives CDR1 SGHVS, CDR2 FQNEAQ. The CDR3 loop spans 16 amino acids. As DNA, the CDR3 is TGTGCCAGCAGCCTCAATCGGTGGTTGTCCTACAATGAGCAGTTCTTC. Translation: CASSLNRWLSYNEQFF.

The chain couples TRBV5-1 to TRBJ1-2; 11 bases are a match to TRBD1. Per germline, CDR1 SGHRS and CDR2 YFSETQ. V shed 5 bases and J 8 bases; nucleotides not matched to a gene: 11. The CDR3 is made up of 15 amino acids. CDR3 coding DNA: TGCGCCAGCAGTTCATCCGGGACAGGGGGATCCGGCTACACCTTC. This translates into CASSSSGTGGSGYTF.

This clonotype was counted ten times or more. The DNA for the CDR3 is TGTGCCAGCATAACAGGGGTTGGGTCCTACAATGAGCAGTTCTTC. It encodes CASITGVGSYNEQFF. The chain links TRBV6-6 to TRBJ2-1; 7 nucleotides align to TRBD1. CDR3 size: 15 residues. The germline CDR1 and CDR2 sequences are MNHNY and SVGAGI (reference sequence). The ends lost 7 bases at V and 1 base at J; junction bases unmatched: 7.

This clonotype was seen a handful of times. The chain couples TRBV11-1 to TRBJ2-1, with D perhaps assigned TRBD1 or TRBD2 (7 bases each). This CDR3 has 17 amino acids. V was cut by 8 bases and J by 7 bases, with 27 bases left in between. The germline V gene has CDR1 SGHAT and CDR2 FQDESV (reference sequence). CDR3 amino acids: CASSPDRLRTGGNEQFF. The CDR3 DNA is TGTGCCAGCTCCCCGGACAGGCTCCGTACGGGGGGTAATGAGCAGTTCTTC.

This clonotype has a count of ten or more. V is TRBV20-1 and J is TRBJ1-6; no firm D call. V was clipped by 3 bases and J by 10 bases, with 19 bases between them. The CDR3 spans 15 residues. Germline CDR1 is DFQATT and CDR2 is SNEGSKA (reference sequence). The CDR3 here is CSASLPQSLGSPLHF. CDR3 coding DNA: TGCAGTGCTAGTCTCCCCCAGTCCCTCGGCTCACCCCTCCACTTT.

This clonotype has more than one count but fewer than ten. This chain links TRBV27 with TRBJ2-3; no clear D gene. The V gene's germline CDR1 is MNHEY and CDR2 SMNVEV (reference sequence). Trimming took off 6 bases at V and 1 base at J, with 17 bases between the two ends. The CDR3 runs to 16 residues. The CDR3 DNA reads TGTGCCAGCAGCCCCGTAGGGTCCTACGGCACAGATACGCAGTATTTT. It codes for CASSPVGSYGTDTQYF.

This clonotype was counted between two and nine times. The CDR3 protein is CASSELRAGTSGANVLTF. The CDR3 DNA is TGCGCCAGCAGTGAGTTACGAGCGGGCACCTCTGGGGCCAACGTCCTGACTTTC. J is TRBJ2-6 and V is TRBV10-2, with TRBD2 as a possible D gene (6 bases). Germline V gene data show CDR1 as WSHSY and CDR2 as SAAADI. Trimming cost V 1 base and J 0 bases, with 13 bases left between them. CDR3 length: 18 amino acids.